This T cell receptor (beta chain) appears in the sequencing data of a study of graft-versus-host responses after intestinal transplantation. Looking at the study overall: Recipients underwent multivisceral, liver-intestinal, or isolated intestinal transplants. Induction with anti-thymocyte globulin, then tacrolimus and steroids for around three years, was given to all recipients. Study-level results: Among recipient marrow samples, GvH clones were found; some appeared first in ileum or blood. Individuals carrying graft-donor T cell macrochimerism showed high graft-versus-host to host-versus-graft clonal ratios in allografts.

On this clone: Its antigen is not identified.

TCRdb's copy holds only in-frame clones and misses some; the assay was immunoSEQ multiplex PCR. Among 130,000 to 150,000 clones listed, around 90% were seen once. The sequences come from unstimulated CD4+ T cells sorted from spleen or lymph node cells, collected before intestinal transplant. This sequence was found in a human donor who received an intestinal transplant.

The CDR3 loop is CASSPQAGATYEQYF. CDR3 in DNA: TGCGCCAGCAGTCCCCAAGCGGGAGCGACCTACGAGCAGTACTTC. This rearrangement joins TRBV4-1 to TRBJ2-7; 8 bases are a match to TRBD2. The CDR3 has 15 residues. Losses at the gene ends were 6 bases for V and 2 bases for J; bases not matched to a gene: 9. CDR1 MGHRA and CDR2 YSYEKL come from the germline V gene.